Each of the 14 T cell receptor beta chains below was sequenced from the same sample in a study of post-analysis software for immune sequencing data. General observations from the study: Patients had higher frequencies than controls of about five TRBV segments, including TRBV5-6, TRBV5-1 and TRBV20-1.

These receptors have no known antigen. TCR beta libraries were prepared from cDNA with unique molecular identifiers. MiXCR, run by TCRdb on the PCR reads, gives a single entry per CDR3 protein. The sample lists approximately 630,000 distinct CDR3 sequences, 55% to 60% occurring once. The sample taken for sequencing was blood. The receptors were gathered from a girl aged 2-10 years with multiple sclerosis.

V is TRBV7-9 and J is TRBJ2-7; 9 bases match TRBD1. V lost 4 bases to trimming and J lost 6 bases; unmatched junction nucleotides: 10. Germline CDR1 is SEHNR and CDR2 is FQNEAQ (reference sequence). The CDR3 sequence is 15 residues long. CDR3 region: CASSYMTGGFGEQYF. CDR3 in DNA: TGTGCCAGCAGCTATATGACAGGGGGTTTCGGCGAGCAGTACTTC.

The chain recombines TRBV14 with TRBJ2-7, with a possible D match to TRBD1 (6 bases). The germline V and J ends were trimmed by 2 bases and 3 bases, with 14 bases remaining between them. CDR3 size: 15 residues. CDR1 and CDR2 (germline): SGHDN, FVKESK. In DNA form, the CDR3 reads TGTGCCAGCAGCCAACGCCCCGACAGGAACTACGAGCAGTACTTC. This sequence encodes CASSQRPDRNYEQYF. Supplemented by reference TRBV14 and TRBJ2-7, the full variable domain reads EAGVTQFPSHSVIEKGQTVTLRCDPISGHDNLYWYRRVMGKEIKFLLHFVKESKQDESGMPNNRFLAERTGGTYSTLKVQPAELEDSGVYFCASSQRPDRNYEQYFGPGTRLTVT.

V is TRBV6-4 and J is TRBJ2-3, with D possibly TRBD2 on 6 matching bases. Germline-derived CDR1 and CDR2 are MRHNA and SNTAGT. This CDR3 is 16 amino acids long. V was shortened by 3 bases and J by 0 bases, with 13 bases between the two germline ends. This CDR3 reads CASSDLFSGSTDTQYF. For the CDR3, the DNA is TGTGCCAGCAGTGATCTGTTTAGCGGCAGCACAGATACGCAGTATTTT.

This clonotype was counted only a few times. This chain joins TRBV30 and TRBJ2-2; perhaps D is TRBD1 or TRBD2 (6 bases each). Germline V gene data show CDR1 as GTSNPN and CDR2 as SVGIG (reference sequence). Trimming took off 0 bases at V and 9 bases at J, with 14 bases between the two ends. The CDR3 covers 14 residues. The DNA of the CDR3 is TGTGCCTGGAGTGTATTGTCGGGGGCCAGGGAGCTGTTTTTT. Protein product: CAWSVLSGARELFF.

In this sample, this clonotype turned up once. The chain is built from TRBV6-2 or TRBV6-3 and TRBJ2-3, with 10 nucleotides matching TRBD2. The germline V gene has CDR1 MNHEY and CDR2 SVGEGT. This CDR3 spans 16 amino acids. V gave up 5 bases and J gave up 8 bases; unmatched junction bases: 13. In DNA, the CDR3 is TGTGCCAGCAGTCACCCCCCTAGCGGGGGACTCCCTACGCAGTATTTT. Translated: CASSHPPSGGLPTQYF.

CDR3 DNA sequence: TGTGCCAGCAGTCGGGGACAGGGGGGGAAGAGCTCCTATAATTCACCCCTCCACTTT. Protein: CASSRGQGGKSSYNSPLHF. This chain links TRBV6-1 with TRBJ1-6; 11 bases line up with TRBD1. Germline V gene sequence: CDR1 MNHNS, CDR2 SASEGT. The CDR3 sequence is 19 residues long. Unmatched junction bases numbered 9, after V lost 5 bases and J lost 0 bases.

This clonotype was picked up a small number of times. The CDR3 here is CASSEGGVGRPAGETQYF. DNA of the CDR3: TGCGCCAGCAGTGAGGGAGGAGTGGGTAGACCAGCGGGTGAGACCCAGTACTTC. The chain recombines TRBV10-1 with TRBJ2-5, with D tentatively TRBD2 (6 bases). CDR1 is WNHNN and CDR2 is SYGVQD in the germline V gene (reference sequence). Deletions cut 2 bases from V and 5 bases from J, with 24 bases between. There are 18 residues in the CDR3.

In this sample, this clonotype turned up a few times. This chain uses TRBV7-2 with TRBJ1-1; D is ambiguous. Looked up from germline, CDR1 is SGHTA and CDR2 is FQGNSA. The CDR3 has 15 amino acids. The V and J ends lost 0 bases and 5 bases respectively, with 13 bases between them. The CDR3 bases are TGTGCCAGCAGCTTAGCTGATCCGGGATCGACTGAAGCTTTCTTT. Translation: CASSLADPGSTEAFF.

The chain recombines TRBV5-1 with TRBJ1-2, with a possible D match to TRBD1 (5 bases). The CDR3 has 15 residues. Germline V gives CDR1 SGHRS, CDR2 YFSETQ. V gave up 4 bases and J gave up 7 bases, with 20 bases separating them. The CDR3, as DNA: TGCGCCAGCAGCCCAACGGGGACCGGTCTTGTTGGCTACACCTTC. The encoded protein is CASSPTGTGLVGYTF.

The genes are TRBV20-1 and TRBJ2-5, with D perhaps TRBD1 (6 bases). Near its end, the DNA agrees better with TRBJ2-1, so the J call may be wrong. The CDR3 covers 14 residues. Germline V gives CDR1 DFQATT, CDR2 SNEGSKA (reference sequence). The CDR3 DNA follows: TGCAGTGCTAGCCTTACAGGGAATCAAGAGACCCAGTTCTTC. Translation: CSASLTGNQETQFF.

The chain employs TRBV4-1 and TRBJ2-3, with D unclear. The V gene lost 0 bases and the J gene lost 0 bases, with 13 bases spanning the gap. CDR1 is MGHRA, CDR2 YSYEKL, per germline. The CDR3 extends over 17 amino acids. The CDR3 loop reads CASSQDEGDTSTDTQYF. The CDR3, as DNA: TGCGCCAGCAGCCAAGATGAAGGCGATACTAGCACAGATACGCAGTATTTT.

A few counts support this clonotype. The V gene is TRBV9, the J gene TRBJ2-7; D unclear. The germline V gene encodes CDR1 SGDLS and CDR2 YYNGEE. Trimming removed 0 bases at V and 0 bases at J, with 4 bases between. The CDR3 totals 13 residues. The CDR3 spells CASSVGFSYEQYF. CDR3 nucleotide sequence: TGTGCCAGCAGCGTAGGTTTCTCCTACGAGCAGTACTTC.

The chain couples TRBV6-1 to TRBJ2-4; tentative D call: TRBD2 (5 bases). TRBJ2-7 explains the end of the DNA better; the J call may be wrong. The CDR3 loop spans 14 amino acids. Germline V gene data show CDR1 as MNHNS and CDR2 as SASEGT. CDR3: CASRHGRGNYEQYF. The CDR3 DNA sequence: TGTGCCAGCCGACACGGACGAGGGAACTACGAGCAGTACTTC.

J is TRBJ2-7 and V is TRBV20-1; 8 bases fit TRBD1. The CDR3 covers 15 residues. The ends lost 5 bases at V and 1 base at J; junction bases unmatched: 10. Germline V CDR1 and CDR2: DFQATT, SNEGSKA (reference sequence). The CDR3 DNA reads TGCAGTGCTCCCGACTTGGGACAGGAATCCTACGAGCAGTACTTC. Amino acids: CSAPDLGQESYEQYF.